Presented here are 9 T cell receptor beta chains from one specimen sequenced in a study of blood T cells in healthy people across ages. It was with a sample-barcoded 5' primer and a J-beta primer mix that a second PCR of roughly 7 to 12 cycles was run. Each CDR3 protein gets one entry after TCRdb re-called the 5' RACE reads with MiXCR. The sample comprises about 1,600,000 distinct CDR3 sequences, approximately 40% of which are singletons, and 7% to 9.5% rests with the top ten. The sample comprised blood. Source of these receptors: a woman between 18 and 30 years old in good health.

This clonotype was counted once. The chain combines TRBV4-2 with TRBJ2-5, with 13 bases fitting TRBD2. Germline loops: CDR1 LGHNA, CDR2 YNFKEQ. CDR3 size: 18 residues. V lost 3 bases and J lost 11; bases outside the gene matches: 18. The CDR3 DNA reads as TGTGCCAGCAGCCAGGATGGAACTAGCGGGGGGGCCTACAATGGGCAGTACTTC. Its translation is CASSQDGTSGGAYNGQYF.

A few counts support this clonotype. The V and J genes are TRBV6-5 and TRBJ2-1, with 12 bases fitting TRBD2. The junction had 4 bases not matched to a gene; V was cut back by 2 bases and J by 5 bases. This CDR3 contains 16 residues. CDR1 is MNHEY and CDR2 is SVGAGI in the germline V gene. The CDR3 bases are TGTGCCAGCAGTTACAACGGACTAGCGGGGAACAATGAGCAGTTCTTC. It specifies CASSYNGLAGNNEQFF.

The sample holds a few counts of this clonotype. This chain links TRBV4-1 with TRBJ2-7; D might be TRBD2 (5 bases). V dropped 2 bases and J dropped 4 bases, with 21 bases sitting between them. Germline-derived CDR1 and CDR2 are MGHRA and YSYEKL. The CDR3 spans 17 residues. The DNA of the CDR3 is TGCGCCAGCAGCCAACTTTTTACCCCTGGACTTCCTTACGAGCAGTACTTC. Its translation: CASSQLFTPGLPYEQYF.

This chain links TRBV5-1 with TRBJ1-2; 7 bases match TRBD1. The trim removed 2 bases at V and 0 bases at J, leaving 7 bases unmatched. In germline, CDR1 is SGHRS, CDR2 YFSETQ. The CDR3 contains 16 residues. The CDR3 loop reads CASSFISGQANYGYTF. The CDR3 nucleotides are TGCGCCAGCAGCTTTATATCCGGACAGGCTAACTATGGCTACACCTTC.

This clonotype was detected only a few times. The genes are TRBV6-6 and TRBJ2-7; D remains unclear. This CDR3 has 14 residues. Germline V lookup: CDR1 MNHNY, CDR2 SVGAGI (reference sequence). V gave up 2 bases and J gave up 2 bases, with 10 bases separating them. The DNA for the CDR3 is TGTGCCAGCAGTTACGCAGGCGATACCTACGAGCAGTACTTC. Translating it yields CASSYAGDTYEQYF.

This chain joins TRBV9 and TRBJ2-1; TRBD2 matches 8 bases. The CDR3 length is 16 residues. Germline trimming cut 3 bases from V and 5 bases from J; bases unmatched to any gene: 10. CDR1 is SGDLS, CDR2 YYNGEE, per germline. CDR3 bases: TGTGCCAGCAGCGATGACCAAGCGGGAGTAAACAATGAGCAGTTCTTC. It codes for CASSDDQAGVNNEQFF.

V and J are TRBV6-6 and TRBJ1-1, with 10 bases that match TRBD1. Germline assignment: CDR1 MNHNY and CDR2 SVGAGI (reference sequence). This CDR3 has 13 residues. V shed 7 bases, J shed 5 bases, and the junction held 4 bases outside the gene matches. CDR3 sequence: CASKGQGQTEAFF. The CDR3 DNA is TGTGCCAGCAAGGGACAGGGGCAGACTGAAGCTTTCTTT.

The table lists this clonotype with many counts. The CDR3 is CASSLGPPPQYEQFF. The CDR3 DNA follows: TGTGCCAGCAGCTTGGGACCGCCTCCACAATACGAGCAGTTCTTC. The chain is built from TRBV7-8 and TRBJ2-1; either TRBD1 or TRBD2 may supply D (5 bases each). Trimming pared 3 bases from V and 10 bases from J, leaving 19 bases between. This CDR3 spans 15 amino acids. Germline assignment: CDR1 SGHVS and CDR2 FQNEAQ.

The rearrangement joins TRBV2 to TRBJ2-4; no clear D gene. The CDR3 consists of 16 residues. Looked up from germline, CDR1 is SNHLY and CDR2 is FYNNEI. V was trimmed by 6 bases and J by 2 bases, leaving 17 bases between them. CDR3 amino acids: CASRRAVQTTKNIQYF. The CDR3 coding sequence is TGTGCCAGCAGGCGCGCAGTCCAGACGACCAAAAACATTCAGTACTTC.